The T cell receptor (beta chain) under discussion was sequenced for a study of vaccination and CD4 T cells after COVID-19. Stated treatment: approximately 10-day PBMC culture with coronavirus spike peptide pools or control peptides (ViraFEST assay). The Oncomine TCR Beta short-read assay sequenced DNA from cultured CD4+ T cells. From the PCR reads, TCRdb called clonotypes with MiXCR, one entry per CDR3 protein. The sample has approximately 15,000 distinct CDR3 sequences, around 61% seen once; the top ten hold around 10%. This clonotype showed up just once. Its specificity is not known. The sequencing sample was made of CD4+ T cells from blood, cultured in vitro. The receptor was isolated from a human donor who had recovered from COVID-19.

CDR3 sequence reads: CASSIRPYGYTF. CDR3 nucleotide sequence: TGTGCCAGTAGTATAAGACCATATGGCTACACCTTC. V is TRBV19 and J is TRBJ1-2; D gene ambiguous. Germline CDR1 is LNHDA and CDR2 is SQIVND (reference sequence). Between the trimmed V and J ends, which lost 2 bases and 5 bases, there was a span of 6 bases. The CDR3 is made up of 12 amino acids.